This section outlines one T cell receptor beta chain sequence together with its context. Its antigen is as yet unknown. The sample originates from a study of beta chain features in type 1 diabetes. The overall study: Healthy donors, compared against patients, showed similar age, gender and cell yields. Notes on the study in general: For Type 1 diabetes patients, all four CD4+ subsets carried TCRB CDR3s that were moderately but significantly shorter.

By way of CD45RO/CCR7/CD25/CD127/CD95/CD27, the CD4+ regulatory, stem cell-like memory, central memory and naive cells were sorted. Investigators reverse transcribed all isolated RNA, so they sequenced expressed TCRB transcripts. Measured with immunoSEQ multiplex PCR; TCRdb has only the in-frame clones, and not every one. The sample lists approximately 170,000 clones, roughly 7.1% occurring once. CDR1 is SGDLS and CDR2 is YYNGEE in the germline V gene. V was pared by 4 bases and J by 3 bases, with 7 bases of the junction left unmatched. The CDR3 consists of 16 residues. The chain is built from TRBV9 and TRBJ2-3, with TRBD2 matching over 11 bases. The TCR was taken from a woman between 40 and 50 years old with type 1 diabetes. Sequencing was performed on central memory CD4+ T cells from blood. This chain's CDR3 is CASSLGLAGGTDTQYF. The CDR3 DNA follows: TGTGCCAGCAGCTTGGGGCTAGCGGGAGGAACAGATACGCAGTATTTT.